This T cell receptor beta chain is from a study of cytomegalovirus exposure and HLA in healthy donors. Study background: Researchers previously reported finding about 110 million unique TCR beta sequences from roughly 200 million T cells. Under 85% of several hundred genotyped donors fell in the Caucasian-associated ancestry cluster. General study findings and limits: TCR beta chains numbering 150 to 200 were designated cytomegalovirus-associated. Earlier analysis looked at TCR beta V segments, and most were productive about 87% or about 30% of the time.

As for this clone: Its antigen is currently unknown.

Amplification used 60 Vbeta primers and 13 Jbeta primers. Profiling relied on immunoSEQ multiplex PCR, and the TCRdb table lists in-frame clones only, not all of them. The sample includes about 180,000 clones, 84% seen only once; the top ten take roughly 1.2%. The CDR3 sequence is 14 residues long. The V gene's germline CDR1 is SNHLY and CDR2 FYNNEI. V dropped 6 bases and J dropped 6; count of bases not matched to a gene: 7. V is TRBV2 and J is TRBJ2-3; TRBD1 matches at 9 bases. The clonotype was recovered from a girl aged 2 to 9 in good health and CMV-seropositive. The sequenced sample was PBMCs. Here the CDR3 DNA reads TGTGCCAGCAGAAGACAGGGGGGTGCGGATACGCAGTATTTT. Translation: CASRRQGGADTQYF.